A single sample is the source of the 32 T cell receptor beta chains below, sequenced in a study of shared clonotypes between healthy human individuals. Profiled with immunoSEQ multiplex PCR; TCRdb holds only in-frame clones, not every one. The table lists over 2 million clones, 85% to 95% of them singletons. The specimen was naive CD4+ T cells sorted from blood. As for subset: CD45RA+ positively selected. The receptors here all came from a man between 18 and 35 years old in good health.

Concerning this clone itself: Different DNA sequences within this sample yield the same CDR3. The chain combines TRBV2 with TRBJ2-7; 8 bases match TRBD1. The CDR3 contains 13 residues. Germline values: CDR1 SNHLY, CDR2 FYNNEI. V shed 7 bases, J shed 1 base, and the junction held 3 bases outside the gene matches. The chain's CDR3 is CASTRTGSYEQYF. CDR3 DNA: TGTGCCAGCACAAGGACAGGGTCCTACGAGCAGTACTTC.

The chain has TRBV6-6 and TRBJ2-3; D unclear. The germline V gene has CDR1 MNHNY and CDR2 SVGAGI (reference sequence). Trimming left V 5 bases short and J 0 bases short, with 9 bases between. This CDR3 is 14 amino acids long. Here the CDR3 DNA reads TGTGCCAGCAGTCGTACTTCTAGCACAGATACGCAGTATTTT. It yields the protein CASSRTSSTDTQYF.

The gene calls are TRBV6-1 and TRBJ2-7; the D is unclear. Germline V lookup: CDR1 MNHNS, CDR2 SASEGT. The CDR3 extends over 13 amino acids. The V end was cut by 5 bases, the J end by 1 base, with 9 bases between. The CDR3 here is CASSRLVSYEQYF. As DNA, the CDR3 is TGTGCCAGCAGTCGTTTAGTGTCCTACGAGCAGTACTTC.

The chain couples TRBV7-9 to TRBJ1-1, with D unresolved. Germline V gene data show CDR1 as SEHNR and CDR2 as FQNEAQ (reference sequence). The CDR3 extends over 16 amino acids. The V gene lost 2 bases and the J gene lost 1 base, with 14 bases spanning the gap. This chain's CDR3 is CASSLMGGFGNTEAFF. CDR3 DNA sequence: TGTGCCAGCAGCTTAATGGGAGGATTCGGGAACACTGAAGCTTTCTTT.

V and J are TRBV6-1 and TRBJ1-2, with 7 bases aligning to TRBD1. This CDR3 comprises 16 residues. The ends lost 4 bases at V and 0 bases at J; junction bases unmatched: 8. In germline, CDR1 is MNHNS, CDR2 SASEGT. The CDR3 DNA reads TGTGCCAGCAGTGGACAAGGGACAGACCCTAACTATGGCTACACCTTC. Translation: CASSGQGTDPNYGYTF.

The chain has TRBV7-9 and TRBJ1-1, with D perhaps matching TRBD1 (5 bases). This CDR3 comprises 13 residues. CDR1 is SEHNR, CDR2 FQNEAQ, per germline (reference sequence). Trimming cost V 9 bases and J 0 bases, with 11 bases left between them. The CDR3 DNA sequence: TGTGCCAGTTACAGGTTCATGAACACTGAAGCTTTCTTT. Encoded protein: CASYRFMNTEAFF.

The CDR3, as DNA: TGTGCCAGCAGCTTAGTGTTGGCAGCCCAAGAGACCCAGTACTTC. Translated: CASSLVLAAQETQYF. V and J are TRBV7-6 and TRBJ2-5; D is uncertain. This CDR3 has 15 residues. V lost 1 base and J lost 1, with 10 bases in between. The germline CDR1 and CDR2 sequences are SGHVS and FNYEAQ.

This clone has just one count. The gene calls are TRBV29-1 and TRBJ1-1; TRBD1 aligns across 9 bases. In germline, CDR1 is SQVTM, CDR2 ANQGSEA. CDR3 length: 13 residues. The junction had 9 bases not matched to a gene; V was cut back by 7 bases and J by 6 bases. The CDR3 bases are TGCAGCGCCACGGGACAGGGAGTCGCTGAAGCTTTCTTT. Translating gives CSATGQGVAEAFF.

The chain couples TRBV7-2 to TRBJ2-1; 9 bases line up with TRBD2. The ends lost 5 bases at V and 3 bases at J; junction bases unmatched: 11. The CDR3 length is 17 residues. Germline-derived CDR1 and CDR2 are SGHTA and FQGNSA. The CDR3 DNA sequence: TGTGCCAGCAGCAATAGCTTTGCGGGGGGGCGCTACAATGAGCAGTTCTTC. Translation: CASSNSFAGGRYNEQFF.

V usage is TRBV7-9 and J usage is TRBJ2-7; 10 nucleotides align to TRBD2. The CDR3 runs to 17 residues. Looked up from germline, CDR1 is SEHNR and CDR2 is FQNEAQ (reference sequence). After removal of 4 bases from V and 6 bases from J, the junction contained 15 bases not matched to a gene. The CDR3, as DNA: TGTGCCAGCAGCTCGGAGAACGGGCTAGCGGGAGTTGGCGAGCAGTACTTC. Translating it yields CASSSENGLAGVGEQYF. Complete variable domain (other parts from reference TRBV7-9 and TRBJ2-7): DTGVSQNPRHKITKRGQNVTFRCDPISEHNRLYWYRQTLGQGPEFLTYFQNEAQLEKSRLLSDRFSAERPKGSFSTLEIQRTEQGDSAMYLCASSSENGLAGVGEQYFGPGTRLTVT.

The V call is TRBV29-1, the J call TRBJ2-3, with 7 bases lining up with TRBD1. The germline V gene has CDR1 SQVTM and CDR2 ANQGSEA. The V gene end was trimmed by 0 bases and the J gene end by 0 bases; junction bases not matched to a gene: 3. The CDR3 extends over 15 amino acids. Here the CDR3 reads CSVEEGTASTDTQYF. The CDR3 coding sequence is TGCAGCGTTGAAGAAGGGACAGCTAGCACAGATACGCAGTATTTT.

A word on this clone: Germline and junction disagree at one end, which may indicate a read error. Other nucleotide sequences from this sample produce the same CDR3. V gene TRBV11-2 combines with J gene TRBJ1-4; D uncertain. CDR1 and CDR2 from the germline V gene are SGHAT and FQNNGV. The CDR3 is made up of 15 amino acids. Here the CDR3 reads CASSSRRTTNEKLFF. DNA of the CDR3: TGTGCCAGCAGCTCTCGACGGACGACGAATGAAAAACTGTTTTTC. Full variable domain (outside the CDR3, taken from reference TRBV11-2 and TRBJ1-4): EAGVAQSPRYKIIEKRQSVAFWCNPISGHATLYWYQQILGQGPKLLIQFQNNGVVDDSQLPKDRFSAERLKGVDSTLKIQPAKLEDSAVYLCASSSRRTTNEKLFFGSGTQLSVL.

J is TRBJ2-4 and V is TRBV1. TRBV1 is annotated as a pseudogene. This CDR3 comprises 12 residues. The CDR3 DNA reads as TGCACCAGCAGCAGGGCCAAAAACATTCAGTACTTC. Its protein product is CTSSRAKNIQYF.

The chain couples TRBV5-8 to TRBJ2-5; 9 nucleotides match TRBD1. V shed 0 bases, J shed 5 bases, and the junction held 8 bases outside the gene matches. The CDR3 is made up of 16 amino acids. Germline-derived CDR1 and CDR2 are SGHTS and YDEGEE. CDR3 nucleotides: TGTGCCAGCAGCTTGGTGACAGGGGGTGCCGGGGAGACCCAGTACTTC. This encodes CASSLVTGGAGETQYF.

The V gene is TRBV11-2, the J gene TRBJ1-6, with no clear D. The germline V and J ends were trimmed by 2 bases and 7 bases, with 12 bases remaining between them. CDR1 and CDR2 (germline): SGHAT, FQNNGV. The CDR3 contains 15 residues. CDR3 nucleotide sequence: TGTGCCAGCAGCTTATTAGAGGGCCCGAATTCACCCCTCCACTTT. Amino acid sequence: CASSLLEGPNSPLHF.

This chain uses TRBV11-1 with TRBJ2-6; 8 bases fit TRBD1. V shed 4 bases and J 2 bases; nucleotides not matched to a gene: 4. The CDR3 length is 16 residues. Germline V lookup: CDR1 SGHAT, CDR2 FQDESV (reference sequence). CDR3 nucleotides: TGTGCCAGCAGCTCGGGGACAGGAACTGGGGCCAACGTCCTGACTTTC. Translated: CASSSGTGTGANVLTF.

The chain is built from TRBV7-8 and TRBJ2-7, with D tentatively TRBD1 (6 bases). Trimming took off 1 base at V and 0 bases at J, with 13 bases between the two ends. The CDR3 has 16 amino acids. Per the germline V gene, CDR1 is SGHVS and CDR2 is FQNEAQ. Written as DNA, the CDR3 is TGTGCCAGCAGCTTAGGGCCGGGGACAAGCTCCTACGAGCAGTACTTC. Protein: CASSLGPGTSSYEQYF. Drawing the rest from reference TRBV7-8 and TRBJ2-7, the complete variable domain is GAGVSQSPRYKVAKRGQDVALRCDPISGHVSLFWYQQALGQGPEFLTYFQNEAQLDKSGLPSDRFFAERPEGSVSTLKIQRTQQEDSAVYLCASSLGPGTSSYEQYFGPGTRLTVT.

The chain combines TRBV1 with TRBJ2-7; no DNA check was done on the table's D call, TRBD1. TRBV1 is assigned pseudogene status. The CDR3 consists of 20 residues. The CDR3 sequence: CTSSQDYPGSGTGGKYEQYF. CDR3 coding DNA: TGCACCAGCAGCCAAGATTACCCCGGATCCGGGACAGGGGGCAAGTACGAGCAGTACTTC.

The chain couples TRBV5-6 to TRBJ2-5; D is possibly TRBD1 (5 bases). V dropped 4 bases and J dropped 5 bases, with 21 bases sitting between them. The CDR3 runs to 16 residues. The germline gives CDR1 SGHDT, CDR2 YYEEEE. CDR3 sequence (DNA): TGTGCCAGCAGCAATCCGGCCCAGCAGGGCCACGAGACCCAGTACTTC. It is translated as CASSNPAQQGHETQYF.

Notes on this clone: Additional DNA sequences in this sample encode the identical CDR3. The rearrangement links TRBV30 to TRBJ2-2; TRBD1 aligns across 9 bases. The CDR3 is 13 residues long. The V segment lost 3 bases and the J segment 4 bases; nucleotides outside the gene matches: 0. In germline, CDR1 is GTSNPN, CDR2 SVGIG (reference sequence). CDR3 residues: CAWRGQGTGELFF. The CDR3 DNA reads TGTGCCTGGAGGGGACAGGGCACCGGGGAGCTGTTTTTT. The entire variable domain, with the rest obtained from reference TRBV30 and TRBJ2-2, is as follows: SQTIHQWPATLVQPVGSPLSLECTVEGTSNPNLYWYRQAAGRGLQLLFYSVGIGQISSEVPQNLSASRPQDRQFILSSKKLLLSDSGFYLCAWRGQGTGELFFGEGSRLTVL.

The CDR3 region is CASCVGDLNTEAFF. In nucleotides, the CDR3 is TGTGCCAGCTGTGTAGGAGACCTGAACACTGAAGCTTTCTTT. The rearrangement uses TRBV6-1 and TRBJ1-1; D unresolved. Germline loops: CDR1 MNHNS, CDR2 SASEGT. V was pared by 8 bases and J by 0 bases, with 13 bases between. The CDR3 length is 14 residues.

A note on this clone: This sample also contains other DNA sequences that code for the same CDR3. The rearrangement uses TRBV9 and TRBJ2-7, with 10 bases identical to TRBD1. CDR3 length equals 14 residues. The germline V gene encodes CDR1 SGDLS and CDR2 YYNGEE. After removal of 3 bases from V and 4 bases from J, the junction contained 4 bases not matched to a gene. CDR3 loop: CASSARQGAYEQYF. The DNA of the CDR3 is TGTGCCAGCAGCGCCCGACAGGGGGCTTACGAGCAGTACTTC. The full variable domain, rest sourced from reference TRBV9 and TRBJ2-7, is DSGVTQTPKHLITATGQRVTLRCSPRSGDLSVYWYQQSLDQGLQFLIQYYNGEERAKGNILERFSAQQFPDLHSELNLSSLELGDSALYFCASSARQGAYEQYFGPGTRLTVT.

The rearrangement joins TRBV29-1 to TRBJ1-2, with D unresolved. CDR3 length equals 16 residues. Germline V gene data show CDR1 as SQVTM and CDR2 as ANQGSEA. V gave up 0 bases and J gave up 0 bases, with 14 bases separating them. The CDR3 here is CSVEDGGAPTNYGYTF. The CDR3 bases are TGCAGCGTTGAAGATGGCGGCGCACCTACTAACTATGGCTACACCTTC.

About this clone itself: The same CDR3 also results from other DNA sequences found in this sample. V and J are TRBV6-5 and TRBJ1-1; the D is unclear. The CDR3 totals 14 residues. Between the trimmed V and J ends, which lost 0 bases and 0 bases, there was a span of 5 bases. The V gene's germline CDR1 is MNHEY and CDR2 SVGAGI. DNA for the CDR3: TGTGCCAGCAGTTACTCCACAGTGAACACTGAAGCTTTCTTT. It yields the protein CASSYSTVNTEAFF.

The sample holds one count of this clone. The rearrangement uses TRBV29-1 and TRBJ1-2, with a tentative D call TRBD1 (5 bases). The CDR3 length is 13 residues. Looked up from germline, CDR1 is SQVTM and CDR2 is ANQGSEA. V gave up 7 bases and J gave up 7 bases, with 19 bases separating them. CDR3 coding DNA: TGCAGCGGACGGGACGCTAAAACCACTGGCTACACCTTC. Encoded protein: CSGRDAKTTGYTF.

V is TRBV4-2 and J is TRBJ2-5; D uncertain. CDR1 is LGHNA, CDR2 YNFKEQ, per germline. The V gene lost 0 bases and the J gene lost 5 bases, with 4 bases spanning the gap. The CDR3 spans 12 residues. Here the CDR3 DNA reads TGTGCCAGCAGCCAAGATTGGGAGACCCAGTACTTC. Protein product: CASSQDWETQYF.

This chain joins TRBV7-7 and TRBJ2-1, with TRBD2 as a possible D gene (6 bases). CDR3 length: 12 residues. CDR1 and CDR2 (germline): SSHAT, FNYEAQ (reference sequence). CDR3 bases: TGTGCTAGCGGAGGGTCCGGCGATGAGCAGTTCTTC. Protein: CASGGSGDEQFF.

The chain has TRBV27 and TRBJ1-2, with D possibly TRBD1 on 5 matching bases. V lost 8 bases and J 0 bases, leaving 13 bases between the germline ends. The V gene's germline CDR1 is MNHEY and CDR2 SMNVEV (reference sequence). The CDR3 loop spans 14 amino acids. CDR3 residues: CASGPTDSNYGYTF. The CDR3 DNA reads TGTGCCAGCGGACCGACAGACTCTAACTATGGCTACACCTTC.

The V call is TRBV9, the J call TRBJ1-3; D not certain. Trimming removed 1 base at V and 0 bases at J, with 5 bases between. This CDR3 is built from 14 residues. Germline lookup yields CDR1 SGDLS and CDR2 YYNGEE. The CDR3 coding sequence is TGTGCCAGCAGCGTAATGGACTCTGGAAACACCATATATTTT. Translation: CASSVMDSGNTIYF.

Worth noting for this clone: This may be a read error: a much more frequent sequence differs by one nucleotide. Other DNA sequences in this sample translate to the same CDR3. As DNA, the CDR3 is TGTGCCTGGAGTCAACTTGAGGAGACCCAGTACTTC. This sequence encodes CAWSQLEETQYF. V gene TRBV30 combines with J gene TRBJ2-5; D remains unclear. Germline V CDR1 and CDR2: GTSNPN, SVGIG (reference sequence). The CDR3 is 12 residues long. Trimming pared 2 bases from V and 5 bases from J, leaving 9 bases between. Looking up the rest from reference TRBV30 and TRBJ2-5 gives the full variable domain: SQTIHQWPATLVQPVGSPLSLECTVEGTSNPNLYWYRQAAGRGLQLLFYSVGIGQISSEVPQNLSASRPQDRQFILSSKKLLLSDSGFYLCAWSQLEETQYFGPGTRLLVL.

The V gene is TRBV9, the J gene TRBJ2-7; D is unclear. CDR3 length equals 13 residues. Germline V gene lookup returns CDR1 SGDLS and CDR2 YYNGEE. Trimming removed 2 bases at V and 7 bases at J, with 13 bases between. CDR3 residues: CASSVDGSVEQYF. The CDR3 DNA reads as TGTGCCAGCAGCGTGGACGGGTCCGTGGAGCAGTACTTC.

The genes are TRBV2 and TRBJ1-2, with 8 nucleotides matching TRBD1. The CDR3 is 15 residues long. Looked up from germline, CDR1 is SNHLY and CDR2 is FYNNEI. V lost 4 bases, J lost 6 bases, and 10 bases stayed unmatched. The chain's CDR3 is CASSVEADRENGYTF. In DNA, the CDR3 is TGTGCCAGCAGTGTAGAAGCGGACAGGGAAAATGGCTACACCTTC.